The T cell receptor (beta chain) under discussion was sequenced for a study of blood T cell repertoires in COVID-19. V lost 6 bases to trimming and J lost 0 bases, with 10 bases between them. Germline V gives CDR1 WNHNN, CDR2 SYGVQD (reference sequence). The CDR3 length is 14 residues. Sequencing used immunoSEQ multiplex PCR; TCRdb keeps in-frame clones, though not all of them. The sample holds more than 20,000 clones, roughly 90% seen once. The TCR was taken from a human donor in a cohort sampled during active COVID-19. The sequenced sample consisted of peripheral blood. The V and J genes are TRBV10-1 and TRBJ2-3; D is possibly TRBD1 (5 bases). The CDR3 loop reads CASRGPVSTDTQYF. CDR3 nucleotide sequence: TGCGCCAGCAGGGGGCCGGTTAGCACAGATACGCAGTATTTT.